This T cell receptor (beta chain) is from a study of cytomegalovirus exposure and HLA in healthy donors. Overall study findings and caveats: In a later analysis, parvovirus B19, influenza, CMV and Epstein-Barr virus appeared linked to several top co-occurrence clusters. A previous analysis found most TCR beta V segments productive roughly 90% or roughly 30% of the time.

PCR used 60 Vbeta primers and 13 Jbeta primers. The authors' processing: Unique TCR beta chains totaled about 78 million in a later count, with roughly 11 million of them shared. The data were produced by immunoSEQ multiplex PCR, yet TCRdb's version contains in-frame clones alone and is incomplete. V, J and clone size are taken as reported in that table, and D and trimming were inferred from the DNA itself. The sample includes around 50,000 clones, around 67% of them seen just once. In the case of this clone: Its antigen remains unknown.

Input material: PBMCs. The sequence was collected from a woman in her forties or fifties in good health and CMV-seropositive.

In DNA, the CDR3 is TGCGCCAGCAGCCCCACAGGCTGGGGGAGGGCCCGCTATTGGGTGACAAATACGCAGTATTTT. Amino acid sequence: CASSPTGWGRARYWVTNTQYF. This sequence joins TRBV4-3 and TRBJ2-3; 7 bases agree with TRBD2. With V trimmed by 4 bases and J by 7 bases, 29 bases remained unmatched. This CDR3 region has 21 residues. Germline V gene lookup returns CDR1 LGHNA and CDR2 YSLEER.